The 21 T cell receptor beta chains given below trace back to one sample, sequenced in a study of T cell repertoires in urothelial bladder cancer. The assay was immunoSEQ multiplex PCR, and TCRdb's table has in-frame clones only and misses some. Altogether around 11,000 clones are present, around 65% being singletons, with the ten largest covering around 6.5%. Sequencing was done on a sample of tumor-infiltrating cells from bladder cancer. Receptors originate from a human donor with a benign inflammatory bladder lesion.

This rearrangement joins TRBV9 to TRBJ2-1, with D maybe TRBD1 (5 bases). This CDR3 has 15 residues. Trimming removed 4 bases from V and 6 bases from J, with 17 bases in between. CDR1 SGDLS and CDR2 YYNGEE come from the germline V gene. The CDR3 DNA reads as TGTGCCAGCAGCCCAGGGATAACTGGGGTCAATGAGCAGTTCTTC. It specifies CASSPGITGVNEQFF.

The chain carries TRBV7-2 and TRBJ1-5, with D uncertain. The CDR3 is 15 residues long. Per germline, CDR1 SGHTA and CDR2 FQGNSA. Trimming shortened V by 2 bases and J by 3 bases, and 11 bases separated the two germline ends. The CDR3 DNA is TGTGCCAGCAGCTTATTCGGACCGAACAATCAGCCCCAGCATTTT. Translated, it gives CASSLFGPNNQPQHF.

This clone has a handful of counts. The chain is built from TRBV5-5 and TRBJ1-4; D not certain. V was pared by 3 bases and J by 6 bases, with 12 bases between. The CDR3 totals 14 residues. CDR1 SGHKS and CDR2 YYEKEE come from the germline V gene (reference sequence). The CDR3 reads CASSSKGRDEKLFF. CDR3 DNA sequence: TGTGCCAGCAGCTCCAAAGGGAGGGATGAAAAACTGTTTTTT.

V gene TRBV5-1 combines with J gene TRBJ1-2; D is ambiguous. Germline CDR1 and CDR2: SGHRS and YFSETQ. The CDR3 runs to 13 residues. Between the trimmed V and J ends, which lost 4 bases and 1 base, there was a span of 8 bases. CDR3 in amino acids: CASSPDGNYGYTF. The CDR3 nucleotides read TGCGCCAGCAGCCCCGACGGTAACTATGGCTACACCTTC.

CDR3 sequence: CASWGTDTDTQYF. In DNA, the CDR3 is TGCGCCAGCTGGGGGACAGACACAGATACGCAGTATTTT. The J gene is TRBJ2-3, the V gene TRBV5-1, with 7 nucleotides matching TRBD1. CDR1 is SGHRS, CDR2 YFSETQ, per germline. CDR3 length equals 13 residues. The V and J ends lost 7 bases and 2 bases, in that order; junction bases with no gene match: 4.

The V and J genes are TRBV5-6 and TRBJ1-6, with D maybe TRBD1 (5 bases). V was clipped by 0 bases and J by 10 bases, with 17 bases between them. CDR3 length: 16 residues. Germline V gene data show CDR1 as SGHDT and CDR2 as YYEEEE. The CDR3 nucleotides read TGTGCCAGCAGCTTGGTTCAGGGCCTCGTTGGGTCACCCCTCCACTTT. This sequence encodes CASSLVQGLVGSPLHF.

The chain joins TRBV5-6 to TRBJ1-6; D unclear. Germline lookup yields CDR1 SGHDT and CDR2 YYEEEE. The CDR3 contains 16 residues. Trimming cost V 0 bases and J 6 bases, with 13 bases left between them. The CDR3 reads CASSLGPAPGNSPLHF. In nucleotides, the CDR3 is TGTGCCAGCAGCTTGGGACCCGCGCCTGGTAATTCACCCCTCCACTTT.

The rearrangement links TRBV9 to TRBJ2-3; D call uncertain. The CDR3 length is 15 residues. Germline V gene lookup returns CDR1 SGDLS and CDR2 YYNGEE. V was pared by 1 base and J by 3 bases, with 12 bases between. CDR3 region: CASSVFGRITDTQYF. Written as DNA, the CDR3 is TGTGCCAGCAGCGTATTCGGACGGATTACAGATACGCAGTATTTT.

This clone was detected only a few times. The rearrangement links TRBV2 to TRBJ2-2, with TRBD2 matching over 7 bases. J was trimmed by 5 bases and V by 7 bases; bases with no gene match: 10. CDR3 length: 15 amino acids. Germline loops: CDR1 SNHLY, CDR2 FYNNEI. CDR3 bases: TGTGCCAGCACCATAGACACCGGGGGGACCGGGGAGCTGTTTTTT. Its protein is CASTIDTGGTGELFF.

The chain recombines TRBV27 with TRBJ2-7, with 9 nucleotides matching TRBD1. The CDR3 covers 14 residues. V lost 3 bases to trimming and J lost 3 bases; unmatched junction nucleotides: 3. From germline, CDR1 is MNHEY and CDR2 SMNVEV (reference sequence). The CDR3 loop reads CASSFGTGYYEQYF. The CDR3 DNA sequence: TGTGCCAGCAGTTTCGGGACAGGGTACTACGAGCAGTACTTC.

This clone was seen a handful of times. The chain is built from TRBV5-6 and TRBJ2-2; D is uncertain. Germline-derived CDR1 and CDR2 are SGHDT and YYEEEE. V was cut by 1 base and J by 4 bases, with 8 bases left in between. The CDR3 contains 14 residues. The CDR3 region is CASSLIQSTGELFF. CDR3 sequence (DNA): TGTGCCAGCAGCTTGATACAAAGCACCGGGGAGCTGTTTTTT.

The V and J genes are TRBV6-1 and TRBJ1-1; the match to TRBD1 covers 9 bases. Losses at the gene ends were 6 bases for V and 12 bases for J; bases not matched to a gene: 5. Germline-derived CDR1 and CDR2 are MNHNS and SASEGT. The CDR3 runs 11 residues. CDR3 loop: CASRGQGASFF. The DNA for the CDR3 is TGTGCCAGCAGGGGACAGGGAGCATCTTTCTTT.

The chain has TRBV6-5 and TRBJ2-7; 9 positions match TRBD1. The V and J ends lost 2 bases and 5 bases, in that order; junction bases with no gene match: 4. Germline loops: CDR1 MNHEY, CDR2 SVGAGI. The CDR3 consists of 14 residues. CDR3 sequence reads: CASSYGTGLDEQYF. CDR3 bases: TGTGCCAGCAGTTACGGGACAGGGCTAGACGAGCAGTACTTC.

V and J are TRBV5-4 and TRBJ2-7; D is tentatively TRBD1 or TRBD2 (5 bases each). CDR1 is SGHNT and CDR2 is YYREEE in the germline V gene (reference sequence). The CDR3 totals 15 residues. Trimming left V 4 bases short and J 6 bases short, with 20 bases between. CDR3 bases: TGTGCCAGCAGCCCCGGGACGGACATGCTGGGCGAGCAGTACTTC. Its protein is CASSPGTDMLGEQYF. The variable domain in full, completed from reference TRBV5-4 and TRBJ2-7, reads ETGVTQSPTHLIKTRGQQVTLRCSSQSGHNTVSWYQQALGQGPQFIFQYYREEENGRGNFPPRFSGLQFPNYSSELNVNALELDDSALYLCASSPGTDMLGEQYFGPGTRLTVT.

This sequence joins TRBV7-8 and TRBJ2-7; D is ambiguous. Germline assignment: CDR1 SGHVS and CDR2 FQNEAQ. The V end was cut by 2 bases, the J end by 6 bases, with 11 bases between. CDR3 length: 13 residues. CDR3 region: CASSLSGSGEQYF. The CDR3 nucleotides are TGTGCCAGCAGCTTATCTGGTTCTGGCGAGCAGTACTTC.

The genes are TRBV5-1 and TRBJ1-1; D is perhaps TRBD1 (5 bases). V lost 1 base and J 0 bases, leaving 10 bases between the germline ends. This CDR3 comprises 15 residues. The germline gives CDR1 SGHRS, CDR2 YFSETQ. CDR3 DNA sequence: TGCGCCAGCAGCTTGACAGGCGGCGTGAACACTGAAGCTTTCTTT. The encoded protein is CASSLTGGVNTEAFF.

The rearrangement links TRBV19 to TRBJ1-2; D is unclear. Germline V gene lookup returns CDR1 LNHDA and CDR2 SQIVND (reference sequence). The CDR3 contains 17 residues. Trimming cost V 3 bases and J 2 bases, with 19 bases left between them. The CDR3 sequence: CASSISETPFANYGYTF. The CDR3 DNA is TGTGCCAGTAGTATTTCAGAGACACCGTTCGCCAACTATGGCTACACCTTC.

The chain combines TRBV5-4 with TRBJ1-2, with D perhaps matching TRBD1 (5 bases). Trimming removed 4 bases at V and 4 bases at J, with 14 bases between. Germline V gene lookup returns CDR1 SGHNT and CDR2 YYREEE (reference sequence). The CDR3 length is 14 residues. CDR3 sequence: CASSIETVFYGYTF. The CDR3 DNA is TGTGCCAGCAGCATTGAGACAGTTTTCTATGGCTACACCTTC.

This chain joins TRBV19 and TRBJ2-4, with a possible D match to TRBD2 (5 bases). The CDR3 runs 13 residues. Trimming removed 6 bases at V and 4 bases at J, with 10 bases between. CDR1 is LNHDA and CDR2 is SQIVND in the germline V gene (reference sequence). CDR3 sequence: CASSTGKKNIQYF. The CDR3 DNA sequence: TGTGCCAGTAGCACCGGGAAAAAAAACATTCAGTACTTC.

The CDR3 is CASSVESLADNEQFF. In DNA, the CDR3 is TGTGCCAGCAGCGTAGAATCCCTAGCGGACAATGAGCAGTTCTTC. The chain joins TRBV9 to TRBJ2-1; the match to TRBD2 covers 7 bases. Germline V gene data show CDR1 as SGDLS and CDR2 as YYNGEE. This CDR3 comprises 15 residues. The junction had 5 bases not matched to a gene; V was cut back by 0 bases and J by 5 bases.

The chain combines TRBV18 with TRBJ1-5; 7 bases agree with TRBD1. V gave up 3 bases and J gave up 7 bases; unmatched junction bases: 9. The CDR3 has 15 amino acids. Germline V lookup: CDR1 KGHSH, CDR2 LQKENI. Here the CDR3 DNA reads TGTGCCAGCTCACCCCAGACAGGGAGCGGCCAGCCCCAGCATTTT. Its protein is CASSPQTGSGQPQHF.